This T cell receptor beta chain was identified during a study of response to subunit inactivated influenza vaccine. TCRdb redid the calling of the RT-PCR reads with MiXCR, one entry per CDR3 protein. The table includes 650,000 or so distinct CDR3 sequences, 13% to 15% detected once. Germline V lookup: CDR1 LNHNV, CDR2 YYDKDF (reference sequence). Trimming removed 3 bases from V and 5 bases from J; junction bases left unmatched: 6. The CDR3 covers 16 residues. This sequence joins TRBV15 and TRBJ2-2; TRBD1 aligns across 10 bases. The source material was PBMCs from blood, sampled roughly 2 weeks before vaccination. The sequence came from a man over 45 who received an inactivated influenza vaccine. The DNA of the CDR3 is TGTGCCACCAGCAGGGTCGGGACAGGGGTTACCGGGGAGCTGTTTTTT. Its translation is CATSRVGTGVTGELFF.